Listed below are T cell receptor beta chains from one sample, sequenced in a study of cytomegalovirus exposure and HLA in healthy donors. Profiling relied on immunoSEQ multiplex PCR, and the TCRdb table lists in-frame clones only, not all of them. The sample includes about 190,000 clones, roughly 80% of them seen just once. Specimen: PBMCs. The receptors were sampled from a woman between 45 and 60 years old in good health and CMV-seropositive. Each CDR3 is given with its conserved first and last residue. Fields, in order: D gene, V gene, CDR3 length, clone size, J gene, CDR3 protein, CDR3 DNA. D genes are given only for firm matches. Only part of the rows carry a size: once, few, many, or a class if the clone is expanded.

TRBD1	TRBV5-4	13	-	TRBJ2-5	CASGTGVRETQYF	TGTGCCAGCGGGACAGGGGTCAGGGAGACCCAGTACTTC
-	TRBV6-6	15	once	TRBJ1-6	CASTKGETYNSPLHF	TGTGCCAGCACCAAGGGGGAGACCTATAATTCACCCCTCCACTTT
-	TRBV19	12	-	TRBJ1-5	CASSMSGGPQHF	TGTGCCAGTAGTATGTCGGGAGGTCCCCAGCATTTT
TRBD2	TRBV6-1	17	-	TRBJ2-4	CASSELAGGRAKNIQYF	TGTGCCAGCAGTGAACTAGCGGGGGGCCGAGCCAAAAACATTCAGTACTTC
-	TRBV7-6	13	-	TRBJ2-5	CASSHRDEETQYF	TGTGCCAGCAGCCACAGGGATGAGGAGACCCAGTACTTC
TRBD2	TRBV5-6	13	-	TRBJ2-7	CASSLSRGWEQYF	TGTGCCAGCAGCCTCTCGCGGGGGTGGGAGCAGTACTTC
TRBD1	TRBV11-2	14	-	TRBJ1-5	CASSPGTGNQPQHF	TGTGCCAGCAGCCCCGGGACAGGGAATCAGCCCCAGCATTTT
TRBD2	TRBV10-3	18	once	TRBJ2-1	CAIKGLAGDRASYNEQFF	TGTGCCATCAAAGGACTAGCGGGGGATAGGGCCTCCTACAATGAGCAGTTCTTC
-	TRBV5-1	15	-	TRBJ1-5	CASSLEGGHNQPQHF	TGCGCCAGCAGCTTGGAAGGGGGTCACAATCAGCCCCAGCATTTT
TRBD1	TRBV2	14	-	TRBJ2-5	CASLEDRAQETQYF	TGTGCCAGCTTGGAGGACAGGGCTCAAGAGACCCAGTACTTC
-	TRBV25-1	15	-	TRBJ2-6	CASTEGHSGANVLTF	TGTGCCAGCACGGAGGGCCACTCTGGGGCCAACGTCCTGACTTTC
TRBD1	TRBV6-1	15	-	TRBJ2-1	CASRSGTGEYNEQFF	TGTGCCAGCAGATCCGGGACAGGCGAATACAATGAGCAGTTCTTC
-	TRBV6-5	11	-	TRBJ2-3	CASQQGTTQYF	TGTGCCAGTCAACAGGGAACCACGCAGTATTTT
TRBD1	TRBV5-1	15	-	TRBJ1-5	CASSRTGGDYQPQHF	TGCGCCAGCAGCCGGACAGGGGGCGATTATCAGCCCCAGCATTTT
TRBD1	TRBV4-2	16	-	TRBJ1-1	CASSEDLQGAQPEAFF	TGTGCCAGCAGCGAAGATCTGCAGGGGGCGCAGCCTGAAGCTTTCTTT
-	TRBV7-9	14	-	TRBJ2-3	CSSSPLRVTDTQYF	TGTTCCAGCAGCCCGTTACGGGTTACAGATACGCAGTATTTT
TRBD1	TRBV5-4	18	-	TRBJ2-6	CASSGGTGPRSGANVLTF	TGTGCCAGCAGCGGGGGGACAGGGCCTCGCTCTGGGGCCAACGTCCTGACTTTC
TRBD1	TRBV5-1	14	-	TRBJ1-4	CASSPPGGHEKLFF	TGCGCCAGCAGCCCCCCAGGGGGACATGAAAAACTGTTTTTT
-	TRBV5-3	14	-	TRBJ2-7	CARSSGQGINEQYF	TGTGCCAGAAGCTCCGGGCAGGGAATAAACGAGCAGTACTTC
TRBD1	TRBV19	15	-	TRBJ1-1	CASSMDRGPNTEAFF	TGTGCCAGTAGTATGGACAGGGGTCCGAACACTGAAGCTTTCTTT
-	TRBV7-2	17	-	TRBJ1-1	CASSLATLRQRNTEAFF	TGTGCCAGCAGCTTAGCAACCTTGAGACAGAGGAACACTGAAGCTTTCTTT
-	TRBV6-5	15	-	TRBJ2-2	CASSYSRPGHRGAVF	TGTGCCAGCAGTTACTCGAGACCGGGACACCGGGGAGCTGTTTTT
TRBD2	TRBV5-6	19	-	TRBJ2-5	CASSLNLVASGGLQETQYF	TGTGCCAGCAGCTTGAATTTGGTGGCTAGCGGCGGATTACAAGAGACCCAGTACTTC
-	TRBV4-3	15	-	TRBJ2-3	CASSRSYGWTDTQYF	TGCGCCAGCAGCCGGTCGTACGGGTGGACAGATACGCAGTATTTT
-	TRBV18	14	-	TRBJ2-3	CASSPGTHTDTQYF	TGTGCCAGCTCACCCGGGACTCACACAGATACGCAGTATTTT
-	TRBV10-3	13	-	TRBJ2-3	CAISEYRQDTQYF	TGTGCCATCAGTGAGTACAGGCAGGATACGCAGTATTTT
-	TRBV6-1	12	few	TRBJ1-2	CASSEAGWGYTF	TGTGCCAGCAGTGAAGCCGGGTGGGGCTACACCTTC
TRBD1	TRBV7-2	16	-	TRBJ1-1	CASSLRTGTLNTEAFF	TGTGCCAGCAGCCTAAGGACAGGGACCTTGAACACTGAAGCTTTCTTT
-	TRBV2	14	-	TRBJ1-5	CASSEAGIDQPQHF	TGTGCCAGCAGTGAGGCAGGGATAGATCAGCCCCAGCATTTT
TRBD2	TRBV9	17	-	TRBJ2-3	CASSFRTSGGSTDTQYF	TGTGCCAGCAGCTTCAGGACTAGCGGGGGGAGCACAGATACGCAGTATTTT
TRBD1	TRBV19	13	-	TRBJ1-1	CASSTSGQVEAFF	TGTGCCAGTAGTACCTCAGGACAGGTGGAAGCTTTCTTT
TRBD1	TRBV27	15	-	TRBJ2-2	CASSYRGIGTGELFF	TGTGCCAGCAGTTACAGGGGGATAGGGACCGGGGAGCTGTTTTTT
TRBD2	TRBV30	15	-	TRBJ2-5	CAWSVGAGVQETQYF	TGTGCCTGGAGTGTTGGGGCGGGGGTACAAGAGACCCAGTACTTC
-	TRBV29-1	13	few	TRBJ2-3	CSVRRGYTDTQYF	TGCAGCGTTAGAAGGGGTTACACAGATACGCAGTATTTT
-	TRBV29-1	11	-	TRBJ2-2	CSVGSTGELFF	TGCAGCGTTGGGAGCACCGGGGAGCTGTTTTTT
-	TRBV11-2	14	-	TRBJ2-7	CASSPTSGSYEQYF	TGTGCCAGCAGCCCGACTAGTGGGTCGTACGAGCAGTACTTC
-	TRBV7-9	15	few	TRBJ2-3	CASSLRQGHTDTQYF	TGTGCCAGCAGCTTACGTCAGGGCCACACAGATACGCAGTATTTT
-	TRBV15	14	-	TRBJ2-3	CATKADTSTDTQYF	TGTGCCACCAAGGCGGACACAAGCACAGATACGCAGTATTTT
-	TRBV4-1	18	-	TRBJ2-3	CASSQVLALSSSTDTQYF	TGCGCCAGCAGCCAAGTACTAGCTCTATCCTCTAGCACGGATACGCAGTATTTT
-	TRBV28	13	few	TRBJ1-1	CASSIQLNTEAFF	TGTGCCAGCAGTATTCAGTTGAACACTGAAGCTTTCTTT